These T cell receptor beta chains were read from a single sample in a study of cytomegalovirus exposure and HLA in healthy donors. The protocol was immunoSEQ multiplex PCR, while the TCRdb copy is restricted to in-frame clones and leaves out a portion. Of approximately 180,000 clones listed, about 80% are singletons. Sequenced input: PBMCs. These receptors originate from a young man in good health and CMV-seropositive. Both conserved end residues are part of each CDR3. A D gene is named only where the DNA matches it firmly. Some rows mark clone size as missing; the rest say once, few, many or name a class of expanded clone.

d_gene: TRBD1; j_gene: TRBJ1-1; v_gene: TRBV15; abundance: NA; CDR3nt: TGTGCCACCAGCAGATCCGGGACAGCAAGGCCGAACACTGAAGCTTTCTTT; CDR3aa: CATSRSGTARPNTEAFF
d_gene: NA; j_gene: TRBJ1-2; v_gene: TRBV18; abundance: NA; CDR3nt: TGTGCCAGCTCACCCGAGGCTTCCAACTATGGCTACACCTTC; CDR3aa: CASSPEASNYGYTF
d_gene: NA; j_gene: TRBJ2-7; v_gene: TRBV5-4; abundance: NA; CDR3nt: TGTGCCAGCAGCTTGGATTTAATAGGCAGGCAGGACGAGCAGTACTTC; CDR3aa: CASSLDLIGRQDEQYF
d_gene: NA; j_gene: TRBJ2-1; v_gene: TRBV4-2; abundance: NA; CDR3nt: TGTGCCAGCAGCCTTGGGGGGTCCTACAATGAGCAGTTCTTC; CDR3aa: CASSLGGSYNEQFF
d_gene: NA; j_gene: TRBJ2-7; v_gene: TRBV6-6; abundance: NA; CDR3nt: TGTGCCGAGGCAGCCTCCTCAATCTACGAGCAGTACTTC; CDR3aa: CAEAASSIYEQYF
d_gene: TRBD1; j_gene: TRBJ2-2; v_gene: TRBV7-9; abundance: NA; CDR3nt: TGTGCCAGCAGCCCCGACAGGGGGGATTACACCGGGGAGCTGTTTTTT; CDR3aa: CASSPDRGDYTGELFF
d_gene: TRBD2; j_gene: TRBJ2-1; v_gene: TRBV10-3; abundance: NA; CDR3nt: TGTGCCATCACTGGGGGGGGGTCCTACAATGAGCAGTTCTTC; CDR3aa: CAITGGGSYNEQFF
d_gene: TRBD1; j_gene: TRBJ1-1; v_gene: TRBV5-6; abundance: NA; CDR3nt: TGTGCCAGCAGCACAGTGCAGGGGGCGCTCACTGAAGCTTTCTTT; CDR3aa: CASSTVQGALTEAFF
d_gene: TRBD1; j_gene: TRBJ1-1; v_gene: TRBV7-9; abundance: NA; CDR3nt: TGTGCCAGCAGCCCGCGAGCAGGGGGCGCAGGCACTGAAGCTTTCTTT; CDR3aa: CASSPRAGGAGTEAFF
d_gene: TRBD2; j_gene: TRBJ2-1; v_gene: TRBV27; abundance: NA; CDR3nt: TGTGCCAGCAGGACTAGCGGGAGTTACAATGAGCAGTTCTTC; CDR3aa: CASRTSGSYNEQFF
d_gene: NA; j_gene: TRBJ1-5; v_gene: TRBV6-1; abundance: NA; CDR3nt: TGTGCCAGCAGTGAAGCGGGGGGGAATCAGCCCCAGCATTTT; CDR3aa: CASSEAGGNQPQHF
d_gene: TRBD1; j_gene: TRBJ2-2; v_gene: TRBV4-3; abundance: NA; CDR3nt: TGCGCCAGCAGCCAAGATGGGGGACAGGGAGTCTTTAACACCGGGGAGCTGTTTTTT; CDR3aa: CASSQDGGQGVFNTGELFF
d_gene: NA; j_gene: TRBJ2-7; v_gene: TRBV5-4; abundance: NA; CDR3nt: TGTGCCAGCAGCGCTCTCGCGGGGCCGGAGTACGAGCAGTACTTC; CDR3aa: CASSALAGPEYEQYF
d_gene: TRBD2; j_gene: TRBJ2-5; v_gene: TRBV4-1; abundance: NA; CDR3nt: TGCGCCAGCAGCCAAGGCTTAATACGGCGGGGGGGCCAAGAGACCCAGTACTTC; CDR3aa: CASSQGLIRRGGQETQYF
d_gene: NA; j_gene: TRBJ2-7; v_gene: TRBV19; abundance: NA; CDR3nt: TGTGCCAGTAGTATAGGCGGCGGAACCTACGAGCAGTACTTC; CDR3aa: CASSIGGGTYEQYF
d_gene: NA; j_gene: TRBJ2-4; v_gene: TRBV30; abundance: few; CDR3nt: TGTGCCTACAGGGTCCGGGACATTCAGTACTTC; CDR3aa: CAYRVRDIQYF
d_gene: NA; j_gene: TRBJ2-7; v_gene: TRBV25-1; abundance: NA; CDR3nt: TGTGCCAGCAGTGCACAGCACCCCTACGAGCAGTACTTC; CDR3aa: CASSAQHPYEQYF
d_gene: TRBD1; j_gene: TRBJ2-7; v_gene: TRBV29-1; abundance: NA; CDR3nt: TGCAGCGTCGGGGGACAGGAGATCGACGAGCAGTACTTC; CDR3aa: CSVGGQEIDEQYF
d_gene: NA; j_gene: TRBJ2-7; v_gene: TRBV6-5; abundance: NA; CDR3nt: TGTGCCAGCAGTGAAGTGGCAGGGACCTACGAGCAGTACTTC; CDR3aa: CASSEVAGTYEQYF
d_gene: NA; j_gene: TRBJ1-4; v_gene: TRBV7-9; abundance: NA; CDR3nt: TGTGCCAGCAGCTTAGTAAGGGGAGGAAACGAAAAACTGTTTTTT; CDR3aa: CASSLVRGGNEKLFF
d_gene: NA; j_gene: TRBJ2-2; v_gene: TRBV7-6; abundance: NA; CDR3nt: TGTGCCAGCAGCTTAGTCGCCGCCAGGTTCTCCCCCACCGGGGAGCTGTTTTTT; CDR3aa: CASSLVAARFSPTGELFF
d_gene: TRBD2; j_gene: TRBJ2-3; v_gene: TRBV30; abundance: once; CDR3nt: TGTGCCTGTACTAGCGAGCCCCTCACAGATACGCAGTATTTT; CDR3aa: CACTSEPLTDTQYF
d_gene: NA; j_gene: TRBJ1-1; v_gene: TRBV11-3; abundance: NA; CDR3nt: TGTGCCAGCAGCTCCCCGACGGGGTCTGAAGCTTTCTTT; CDR3aa: CASSSPTGSEAFF
d_gene: TRBD1; j_gene: TRBJ1-3; v_gene: TRBV10-3; abundance: NA; CDR3nt: TGTGCCATCAACCCCCGACAGGGGCTATTTGGGAACACCATATATTTT; CDR3aa: CAINPRQGLFGNTIYF
d_gene: TRBD1; j_gene: TRBJ2-2; v_gene: TRBV27; abundance: once; CDR3nt: TGTGCCAGCAGCCGCCAGGGGGCCTACACCGGGGAGCTGTTTTTT; CDR3aa: CASSRQGAYTGELFF
d_gene: TRBD2; j_gene: TRBJ2-7; v_gene: TRBV7-9; abundance: once; CDR3nt: TGTGCCAGCAGCTTGGGACTAGCGGGAGGGCGGGAGCAGTACTTC; CDR3aa: CASSLGLAGGREQYF
d_gene: NA; j_gene: TRBJ1-2; v_gene: TRBV7-2; abundance: NA; CDR3nt: TGTGCCAGCAGCTTAGGGACAGACAATGGCTACACCTTC; CDR3aa: CASSLGTDNGYTF
d_gene: TRBD1; j_gene: TRBJ1-5; v_gene: TRBV7-2; abundance: NA; CDR3nt: TGTGCCAACAGCGAGGGGACAGGGGATGCCAATCAGCCCCAGCATTTT; CDR3aa: CANSEGTGDANQPQHF
d_gene: NA; j_gene: TRBJ1-5; v_gene: TRBV11-2; abundance: NA; CDR3nt: TGTGCCAGCAGCTTAGAGGGGGGTCCCAATCAGCCCCAGCATTTT; CDR3aa: CASSLEGGPNQPQHF
d_gene: TRBD1; j_gene: TRBJ2-3; v_gene: TRBV5-1; abundance: NA; CDR3nt: TGCGCCAGCAGCGGGACAGGGGGAAGGGGGACAGATACGCAGTATTTT; CDR3aa: CASSGTGGRGTDTQYF
d_gene: TRBD1; j_gene: TRBJ1-4; v_gene: TRBV7-9; abundance: NA; CDR3nt: TGTGCCAGCACCTCGACAGGGGGCCGGGAAAAACTGTTTTTT; CDR3aa: CASTSTGGREKLFF
d_gene: TRBD2; j_gene: TRBJ2-2; v_gene: TRBV7-2; abundance: NA; CDR3nt: TGTGCCAGCAGCCCCCGAGGAGCGGGGGTGACCGGGGAGCTGTTTTTT; CDR3aa: CASSPRGAGVTGELFF
d_gene: TRBD1; j_gene: TRBJ1-6; v_gene: TRBV14; abundance: NA; CDR3nt: TGTGCCAGCAGCCAGACAGGGGGTCCCCCCCTCCACTTT; CDR3aa: CASSQTGGPPLHF
d_gene: TRBD1; j_gene: TRBJ1-1; v_gene: TRBV5-6; abundance: NA; CDR3nt: TGTGCCAGCAGCTGGGACAGCGCATGGAACACTGAAGCTTTCTTT; CDR3aa: CASSWDSAWNTEAFF
d_gene: TRBD1; j_gene: TRBJ2-6; v_gene: TRBV5-4; abundance: NA; CDR3nt: TGTGCCAGCAGCTTTGGGACAGGGGCTGGGGCCAACGTCCTGACTTTC; CDR3aa: CASSFGTGAGANVLTF
d_gene: TRBD1; j_gene: TRBJ1-2; v_gene: TRBV6-5; abundance: NA; CDR3nt: TGTGCCAGCAGTTACAATTCGGGACAGCTGTATGGCTACACCTTC; CDR3aa: CASSYNSGQLYGYTF
d_gene: NA; j_gene: TRBJ2-4; v_gene: TRBV30; abundance: NA; CDR3nt: TGTGCCTGGGGGGCCGGGCTTAAAAACATTCAGTACTTC; CDR3aa: CAWGAGLKNIQYF
d_gene: TRBD1; j_gene: TRBJ2-2; v_gene: TRBV18; abundance: NA; CDR3nt: TGTGCCAGCTCACCACTGACAGGGAAGTCCGCCGGGGAGCTGTTTTTT; CDR3aa: CASSPLTGKSAGELFF
d_gene: NA; j_gene: TRBJ1-4; v_gene: TRBV7-2; abundance: once; CDR3nt: TGTGCCAGCAGCTCGACAGGTTCGAATGAAAAACTGTTTTTT; CDR3aa: CASSSTGSNEKLFF
d_gene: TRBD2; j_gene: TRBJ2-7; v_gene: TRBV5-1; abundance: NA; CDR3nt: TGCGCCAGCAGCCCGTATCCGGCAGCGGGGGGGCAAAACGAGCAGTACTTC; CDR3aa: CASSPYPAAGGQNEQYF
d_gene: NA; j_gene: TRBJ1-1; v_gene: TRBV27; abundance: NA; CDR3nt: TGTGCCAGCAGTTTAGGGGGGGAGAGGAGTACTGAAGCTTTCTTT; CDR3aa: CASSLGGERSTEAFF
d_gene: TRBD2; j_gene: TRBJ2-1; v_gene: TRBV30; abundance: NA; CDR3nt: TGTGCCTGGAGCCTAGGGCTAGCGGGGCTTGACAATGAGCAGTTCTTC; CDR3aa: CAWSLGLAGLDNEQFF
d_gene: TRBD2; j_gene: TRBJ2-3; v_gene: TRBV6-1; abundance: NA; CDR3nt: TGTGCCAGCAGTGAACGTCTAGCGGGAGGGCAGACGGCAGATACGCAGTATTTT; CDR3aa: CASSERLAGGQTADTQYF
d_gene: TRBD1; j_gene: TRBJ2-7; v_gene: TRBV4-1; abundance: NA; CDR3nt: TGCGCCAGCAGCCACCCGGGACAGGCCTTCTACGAGCAGTACTTC; CDR3aa: CASSHPGQAFYEQYF
d_gene: NA; j_gene: TRBJ2-7; v_gene: TRBV15; abundance: NA; CDR3nt: TGTGCCACCGGGGGCGGCGGCGAGCAGTACTTC; CDR3aa: CATGGGGEQYF
d_gene: TRBD1; j_gene: TRBJ1-1; v_gene: TRBV11-3; abundance: NA; CDR3nt: TGTGCCAGCAGCTTATGGGACAGTGTCGGACCCAACACTGAAGCTTTCTTT; CDR3aa: CASSLWDSVGPNTEAFF